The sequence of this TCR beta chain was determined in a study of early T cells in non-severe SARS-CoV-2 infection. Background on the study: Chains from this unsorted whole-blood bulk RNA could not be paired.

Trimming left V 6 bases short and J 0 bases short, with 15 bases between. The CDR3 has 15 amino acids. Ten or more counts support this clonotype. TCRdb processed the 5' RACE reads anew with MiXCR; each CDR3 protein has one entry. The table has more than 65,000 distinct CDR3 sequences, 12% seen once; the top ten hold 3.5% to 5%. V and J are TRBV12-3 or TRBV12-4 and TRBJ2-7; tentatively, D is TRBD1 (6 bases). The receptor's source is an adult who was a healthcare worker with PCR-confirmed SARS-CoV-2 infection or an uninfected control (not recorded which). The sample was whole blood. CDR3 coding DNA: TGTGCCAGCAGCGCTGGACAGATGAACTCCTACGAGCAGTACTTC. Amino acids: CASSAGQMNSYEQYF.